The present entry profiles one T cell receptor (beta chain) with its context. The CDR3 has 15 amino acids. The V gene's germline CDR1 is WSHSY and CDR2 SAAADI. The ends lost 5 bases at V and 6 bases at J; junction bases unmatched: 5. In the authors' workflow: Scientists estimated how many nucleated cells there were by amplifying reference gene primers. Profiled with immunoSEQ multiplex PCR; TCRdb holds only in-frame clones, not every one. V and J calls and clone size come straight from that table; D and trimming were deduced from the DNA. The sample comprises a few hundred thousand clones, more than 80% of which are singletons, and 1.2% rests with the top ten. This entry comes from a study of blood T cell repertoires in COVID-19. Study summary: Samples of COVID-19 (acute and convalescent) were obtained from the United States, Italy and Spain. PBMCs, B-cell-depleted T cells, or T cells were the source of the cDNA or gDNA that made up the material.

The rearrangement links TRBV10-2 to TRBJ2-1; TRBD2 matches at 12 bases. Sequencing was done on a sample of peripheral blood. This TCR was sampled from a man aged 40-49 years with acute or convalescent COVID-19. CDR3 region: CASSLAGGTGNEQFF. The CDR3 nucleotides are TGCGCCAGCAGTCTAGCGGGAGGGACGGGCAATGAGCAGTTCTTC.